The 21 T cell receptor beta chains given below trace back to one sample, sequenced in a study of metastatic and nonmetastatic thyroid tumors. TCRdb re-called the PCR reads via MiXCR. The table lists 5,500 to 7,500 clones, around 29% of them singletons. Until they underwent thyroid surgery, no patient had received any treatment. Sequenced: tumor tissue. These receptor sequences come from a female donor with papillary thyroid cancer or a benign thyroid nodule (not recorded which). Some clones in this sample may be carry-over from other donors' samples.

The CDR3 reads CASSPRRDEQFF. CDR3 in DNA: TGTGCCAGCAGCCCCAGGAGGGATGAGCAGTTCTTC. V and J are TRBV3-1 and TRBJ2-1; perhaps TRBD2 as D (6 bases). Germline CDR1 LGHDT, CDR2 YNNKEL (reference sequence). Trimming stripped 4 bases from V and 8 bases from J, with 9 bases between. The CDR3 totals 12 residues.

This clone was detected many times. V is TRBV5-6 and J is TRBJ1-1, with 7 bases lining up with TRBD1. Germline trimming cut 4 bases from V and 3 bases from J; bases unmatched to any gene: 9. Looked up from germline, CDR1 is SGHDT and CDR2 is YYEEEE. This CDR3 is 15 amino acids long. The CDR3 DNA is TGTGCCAGCAGCCAAGTAACCGACAGGGACACTGAAGCTTTCTTT. Its translation is CASSQVTDRDTEAFF.

By share of the sample, this clone is medium-sized. The chain combines TRBV7-3 with TRBJ2-1, with TRBD2 matching over 9 bases. Losses at the gene ends were 3 bases for V and 8 bases for J; bases not matched to a gene: 8. The CDR3 is 15 amino acids. The germline V gene has CDR1 SGHTA and CDR2 FQGTGA. CDR3 sequence reads: CASSLGSGRLDEQFF. The DNA of the CDR3 is TGTGCCAGCAGCTTGGGAAGCGGGAGGTTGGATGAGCAGTTCTTC.

This clone is medium-sized within its sample. This CDR3 is also generated by other DNA sequences in the sample. This chain connects TRBV30 to TRBJ1-5; D is uncertain. The CDR3 is 17 amino acids. V was pared by 4 bases and J by 1 base, with 20 bases between. CDR1 is GTSNPN and CDR2 is SVGIG in the germline V gene (reference sequence). The CDR3 bases are TGTGCCTGGACCCCTTTGGATTCCAAAGCAAGCAATCAGCCCCAGCATTTT. Its protein is CAWTPLDSKASNQPQHF.

The chain couples TRBV11-2 to TRBJ2-1; TRBD2 matches at 9 bases. The CDR3 is 16 residues long. V lost 6 bases to trimming and J lost 0 bases; unmatched junction nucleotides: 6. The germline V gene has CDR1 SGHAT and CDR2 FQNNGV. The CDR3 reads CASSRKLAGSYNEQFF. The CDR3 DNA reads TGTGCCAGCAGTCGTAAACTAGCGGGCTCCTACAATGAGCAGTTCTTC.

Ten or more counts support this clone. The genes are TRBV28 and TRBJ2-1, with 9 positions matching TRBD2. The trim removed 5 bases at V and 4 bases at J, leaving 6 bases unmatched. Per germline, CDR1 MDHEN and CDR2 SYDVKM. The CDR3 runs to 15 residues. The CDR3 loop is CASSPGGRDYNEQFF. The CDR3, as DNA: TGTGCCAGCAGTCCAGGCGGGAGGGATTACAATGAGCAGTTCTTC. Full variable domain (outside the CDR3, taken from reference TRBV28 and TRBJ2-1): DVKVTQSSRYLVKRTGEKVFLECVQDMDHENMFWYRQDPGLGLRLIYFSYDVKMKEKGDIPEGYSVSREKKERFSLILESASTNQTSMYLCASSPGGRDYNEQFFGPGTRLTVL.

This chain's CDR3 is CSARASSVAPLHF. In DNA, the CDR3 is TGCAGTGCTAGAGCCTCCTCGGTGGCACCCCTCCACTTT. This sequence joins TRBV20-1 and TRBJ1-6; D gene unclear. Per the germline V gene, CDR1 is DFQATT and CDR2 is SNEGSKA (reference sequence). The CDR3 loop spans 13 amino acids. V shed 1 base and J shed 11 bases, with 12 bases lying between them.

Only one count was recorded for this clone. Here the CDR3 DNA reads TGCGCCAGCAGCTTAAATAGGAGTCCTAGCTCCTACGAGCAGTACTTC. Translation: CASSLNRSPSSYEQYF. This chain links TRBV5-1 with TRBJ2-7; the D is unclear. The CDR3 has 16 amino acids. The germline V gene encodes CDR1 SGHRS and CDR2 YFSETQ. Between the trimmed V and J ends, which lost 2 bases and 0 bases, there was a span of 15 bases.

The rearrangement links TRBV6-1 to TRBJ2-3, with 9 bases lining up with TRBD2. CDR3 length: 16 residues. Germline V gene sequence: CDR1 MNHNS, CDR2 SASEGT. After removal of 5 bases from V and 4 bases from J, the junction contained 10 bases not matched to a gene. CDR3 in DNA: TGTGCCAGCAGTCCCCCCGGCGGGAGGGCCCCAGATACGCAGTATTTT. The encoded protein is CASSPPGGRAPDTQYF.

The chain links TRBV28 to TRBJ2-2; 9 bases align to TRBD1. In germline, CDR1 is MDHEN, CDR2 SYDVKM. Unmatched junction bases numbered 9, after V lost 7 bases and J lost 6 bases. This CDR3 has 15 residues. The CDR3 bases are TGTGCCAGCACCAAAGACAGGGGGTGGTCCGGGGAGCTGTTTTTT. The encoded protein is CASTKDRGWSGELFF.

There are a few counts of this clone. This sequence joins TRBV15 and TRBJ2-1, with a tentative D call TRBD2 (5 bases). V lost 0 bases and J lost 7, with 7 bases in between. CDR3 length: 13 amino acids. The V gene's germline CDR1 is LNHNV and CDR2 YYDKDF (reference sequence). The CDR3 region has the DNA TGTGCCACCAGCAGAGAGGGCGGGAATGAGCAGTTCTTC. Its translation is CATSREGGNEQFF.

The chain employs TRBV20-1 and TRBJ2-6; possibly TRBD1 for D (7 bases). Per germline, CDR1 DFQATT and CDR2 SNEGSKA (reference sequence). V was pared by 4 bases and J by 1 base, with 17 bases between. This CDR3 is 17 amino acids long. The CDR3 loop is CSANRGTVLSGANVLTF. Here the CDR3 DNA reads TGCAGTGCTAATCGCGGGACAGTTCTATCTGGGGCCAACGTCCTGACTTTC.

This clone was seen more than once but under ten times. The chain joins TRBV20-1 to TRBJ2-6; 7 bases map to TRBD1. Trimming cost V 1 base and J 3 bases; bases outside gene matches: 9. This CDR3 region has 17 residues. In germline, CDR1 is DFQATT, CDR2 SNEGSKA (reference sequence). This CDR3 is CSARVQGVNDGANVLTF. As DNA, the CDR3 is TGCAGTGCTAGAGTCCAGGGGGTTAATGATGGGGCCAACGTCCTGACTTTC.

The chain joins TRBV20-1 to TRBJ2-1; D gene ambiguous. The germline V gene has CDR1 DFQATT and CDR2 SNEGSKA (reference sequence). Deletions cut 5 bases from V and 6 bases from J, with 8 bases between. The length of the CDR3 is 11 residues. CDR3 sequence: CSAFKFNEQFF. The CDR3 nucleotides are TGCAGTGCTTTTAAGTTCAATGAGCAGTTCTTC.

There are a few counts of this clone. Here the CDR3 reads CSARWGSEQYF. The CDR3 DNA reads as TGCAGTGCTAGGTGGGGAAGCGAGCAGTACTTC. The chain joins TRBV20-1 to TRBJ2-7; D ambiguous. CDR3 length equals 11 residues. The germline V and J ends were trimmed by 3 bases and 6 bases, with 9 bases remaining between them. Germline CDR1 and CDR2: DFQATT and SNEGSKA (reference sequence).

The chain links TRBV7-2 to TRBJ1-6; D unresolved. Germline V gives CDR1 SGHTA, CDR2 FQGNSA. There are 13 residues in the CDR3. Deletions cut 1 base from V and 10 bases from J, with 8 bases between. This CDR3 is CASSLGLESPLHF. Here the CDR3 DNA reads TGTGCCAGCAGCTTAGGACTGGAATCACCCCTCCACTTT. The variable domain in full, with the rest retrieved from reference TRBV7-2 and TRBJ1-6, is GAGVSQSPSNKVTEKGKDVELRCDPISGHTALYWYRQSLGQGLEFLIYFQGNSAPDKSGLPSDRFSAERTGGSVSTLTIQRTQQEDSAVYLCASSLGLESPLHFGNGTRLTVT.

The CDR3 bases are TGTGCCGGGTCGACAGGGGGTTACGGCTACACCTTC. Translated, it gives CAGSTGGYGYTF. V usage is TRBV7-9 and J usage is TRBJ1-2, with 9 nucleotides matching TRBD1. The CDR3 length is 12 residues. Trimming took 11 bases from V and 8 from J; bases not matched to a gene: 9. Germline assignment: CDR1 SEHNR and CDR2 FQNEAQ (reference sequence). The complete variable domain, with remaining parts taken from reference TRBV7-9 and TRBJ1-2, reads DTGVSQNPRHKITKRGQNVTFRCDPISEHNRLYWYRQTLGQGPEFLTYFQNEAQLEKSRLLSDRFSAERPKGSFSTLEIQRTEQGDSAMYLCAGSTGGYGYTFGSGTRLTVV.

The chain employs TRBV4-1 and TRBJ2-7; D is possibly TRBD2 (6 bases). The CDR3 has 16 amino acids. Trimming left V 0 bases short and J 1 base short, with 13 bases between. Germline V gene sequence: CDR1 MGHRA, CDR2 YSYEKL. CDR3 bases: TGCGCCAGCAGCCAAGATCGGGACTTCTCTTCCTACGAGCAGTACTTC. It is translated as CASSQDRDFSSYEQYF.

This clone was counted a few times. The genes are TRBV12-3 or TRBV12-4 and TRBJ1-5; D is ambiguous. The CDR3 is 13 residues long. The germline V and J ends were trimmed by 3 bases and 0 bases, with 3 bases remaining between them. For the CDR3, the DNA is TGTGCCAGCAGTTTGGGTAGCAATCAGCCCCAGCATTTT. Protein sequence: CASSLGSNQPQHF.

This chain links TRBV28 with TRBJ1-2, with D possibly matching TRBD1 (5 bases). Germline V gene lookup returns CDR1 MDHEN and CDR2 SYDVKM. V was pared by 7 bases and J by 4 bases, with 13 bases between. The CDR3 contains 13 residues. CDR3 amino acids: CASTLGGPYGYTF. DNA of the CDR3: TGTGCCAGCACCCTCGGGGGACCCTATGGCTACACCTTC.

The chain combines TRBV30 with TRBJ2-3; 11 positions match TRBD2. The CDR3 sequence is 16 residues long. Trimming cost V 0 bases and J 3 bases; bases outside gene matches: 5. Per the germline V gene, CDR1 is GTSNPN and CDR2 is SVGIG (reference sequence). The CDR3 loop reads CAWSVRLAGFTDTQYF. CDR3 in DNA: TGTGCCTGGAGTGTACGACTAGCGGGATTTACAGATACGCAGTATTTT.